This T cell receptor beta chain was sequenced for a study of cytomegalovirus exposure and HLA in healthy donors. In the PCR, 60 Vbeta and 13 Jbeta primers were used. Here immunoSEQ multiplex PCR was the method, and the copy in TCRdb shows in-frame clones only, minus some. The table lists approximately 120,000 clones. The CDR3 contains 12 residues. Per the germline V gene, CDR1 is ENHRY and CDR2 is SYGVKD. With respect to this clone: One end of the junction is discordant with germline, which a read error may explain.

Sequencing was performed on PBMCs. This TCR derives from a man aged 25 to 40 in good health and CMV-seronegative. The J gene is TRBJ2-1, the V gene TRBV10-3, with 11 positions matching TRBD2. CDR3 coding DNA: TGCGCTACTAGCGGGAGTCCCAATGAGCAGTTCTTC. Translation gives CATSGSPNEQFF.